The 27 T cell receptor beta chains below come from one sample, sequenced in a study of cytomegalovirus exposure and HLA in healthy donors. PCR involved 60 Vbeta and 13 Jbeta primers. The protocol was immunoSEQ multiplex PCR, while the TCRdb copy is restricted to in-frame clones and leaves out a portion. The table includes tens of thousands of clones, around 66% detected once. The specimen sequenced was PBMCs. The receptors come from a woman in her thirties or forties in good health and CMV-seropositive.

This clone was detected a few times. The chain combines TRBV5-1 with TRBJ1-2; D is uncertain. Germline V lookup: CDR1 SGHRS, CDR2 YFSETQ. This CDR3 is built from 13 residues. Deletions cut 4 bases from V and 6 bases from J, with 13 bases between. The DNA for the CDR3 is TGCGCCAGCAGCGGGGAGGCTTATGATGGCTACACCTTC. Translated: CASSGEAYDGYTF.

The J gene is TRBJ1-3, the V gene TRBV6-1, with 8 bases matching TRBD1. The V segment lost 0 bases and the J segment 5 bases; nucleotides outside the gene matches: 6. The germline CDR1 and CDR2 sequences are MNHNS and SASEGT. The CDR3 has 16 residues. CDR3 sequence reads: CASSEARTGWRNTIYF. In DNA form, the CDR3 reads TGTGCCAGCAGTGAAGCGCGGACAGGGTGGCGAAACACCATATATTTT.

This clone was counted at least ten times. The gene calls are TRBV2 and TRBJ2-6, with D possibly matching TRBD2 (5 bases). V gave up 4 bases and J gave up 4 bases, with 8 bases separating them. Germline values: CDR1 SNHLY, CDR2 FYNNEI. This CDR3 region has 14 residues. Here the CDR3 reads CASSVGGGANVLTF. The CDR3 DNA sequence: TGTGCCAGCAGTGTAGGCGGGGGGGCCAACGTCCTGACTTTC.

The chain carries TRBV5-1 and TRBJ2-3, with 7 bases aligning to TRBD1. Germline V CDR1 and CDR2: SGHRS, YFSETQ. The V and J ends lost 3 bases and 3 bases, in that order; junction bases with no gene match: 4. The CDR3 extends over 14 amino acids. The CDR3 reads CASSSGTVTDTQYF. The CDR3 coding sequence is TGCGCCAGCAGCTCCGGGACAGTTACAGATACGCAGTATTTT.

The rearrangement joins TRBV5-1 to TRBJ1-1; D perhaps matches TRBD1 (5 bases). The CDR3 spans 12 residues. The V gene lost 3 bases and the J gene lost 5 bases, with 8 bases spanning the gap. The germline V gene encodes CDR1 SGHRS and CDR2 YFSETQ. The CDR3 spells CASSSTGTEAFF. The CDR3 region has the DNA TGCGCCAGCAGCTCTACAGGAACTGAAGCTTTCTTT.

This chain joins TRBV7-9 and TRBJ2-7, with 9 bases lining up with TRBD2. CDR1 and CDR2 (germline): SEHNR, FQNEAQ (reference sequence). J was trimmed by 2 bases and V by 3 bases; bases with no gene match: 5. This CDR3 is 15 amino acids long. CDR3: CASSLTSGQTYEQYF. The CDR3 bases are TGTGCCAGCAGCTTGACTAGCGGACAAACCTACGAGCAGTACTTC.

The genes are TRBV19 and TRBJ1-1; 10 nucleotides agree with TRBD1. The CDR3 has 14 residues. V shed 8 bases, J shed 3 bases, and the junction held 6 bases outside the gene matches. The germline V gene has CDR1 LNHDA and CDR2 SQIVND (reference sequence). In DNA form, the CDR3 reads TGTGCCAGTGAACGGACAGGGGGGTACACTGAAGCTTTCTTT. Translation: CASERTGGYTEAFF.

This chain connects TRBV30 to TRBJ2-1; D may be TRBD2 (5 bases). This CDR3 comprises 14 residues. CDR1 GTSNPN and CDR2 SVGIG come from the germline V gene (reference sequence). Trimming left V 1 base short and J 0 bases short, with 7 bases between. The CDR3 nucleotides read TGTGCCTGGAGTGACGGAGGCTCCTACAATGAGCAGTTCTTC. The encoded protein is CAWSDGGSYNEQFF.

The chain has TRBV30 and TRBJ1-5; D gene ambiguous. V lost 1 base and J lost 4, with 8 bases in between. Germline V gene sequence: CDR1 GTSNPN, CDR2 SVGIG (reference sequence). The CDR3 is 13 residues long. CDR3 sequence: CAWSGSGNQPQHF. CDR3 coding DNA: TGTGCCTGGAGTGGGTCGGGGAATCAGCCCCAGCATTTT.

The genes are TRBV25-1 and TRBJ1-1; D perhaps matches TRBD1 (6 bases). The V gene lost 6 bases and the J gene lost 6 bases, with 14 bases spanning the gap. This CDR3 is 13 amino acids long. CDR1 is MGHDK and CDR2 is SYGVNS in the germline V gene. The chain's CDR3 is CASRKGGRSEAFF. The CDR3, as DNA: TGTGCCAGCAGAAAGGGGGGGCGGTCTGAAGCTTTCTTT.

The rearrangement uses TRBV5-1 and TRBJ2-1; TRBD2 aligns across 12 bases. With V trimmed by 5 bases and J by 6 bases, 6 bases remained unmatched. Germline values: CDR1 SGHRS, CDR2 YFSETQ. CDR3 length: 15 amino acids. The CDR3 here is CASSMTSGSPNEQFF. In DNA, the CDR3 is TGCGCCAGCAGTATGACTAGCGGGAGCCCCAATGAGCAGTTCTTC.

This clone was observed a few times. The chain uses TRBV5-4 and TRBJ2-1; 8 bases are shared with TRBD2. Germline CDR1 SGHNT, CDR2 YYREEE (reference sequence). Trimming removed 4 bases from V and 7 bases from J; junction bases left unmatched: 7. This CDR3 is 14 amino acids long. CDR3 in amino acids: CASSPRTSINEQFF. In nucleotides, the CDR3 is TGTGCCAGCAGCCCCCGGACTAGCATTAATGAGCAGTTCTTC.

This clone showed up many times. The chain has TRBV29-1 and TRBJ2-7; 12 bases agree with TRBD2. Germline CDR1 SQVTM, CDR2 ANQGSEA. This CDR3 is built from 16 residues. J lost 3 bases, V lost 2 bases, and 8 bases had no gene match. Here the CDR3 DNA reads TGCAGCGTTGAACCCCGACTAGCGGGAGAGAACTACGAGCAGTACTTC. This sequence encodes CSVEPRLAGENYEQYF.

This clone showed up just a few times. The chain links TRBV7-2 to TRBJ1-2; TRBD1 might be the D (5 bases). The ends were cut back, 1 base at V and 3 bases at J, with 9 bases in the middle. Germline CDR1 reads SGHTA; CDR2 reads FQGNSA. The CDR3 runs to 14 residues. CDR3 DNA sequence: TGTGCCAGCAGCTTAGATCAGGGATACTATGGCTACACCTTC. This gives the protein CASSLDQGYYGYTF.

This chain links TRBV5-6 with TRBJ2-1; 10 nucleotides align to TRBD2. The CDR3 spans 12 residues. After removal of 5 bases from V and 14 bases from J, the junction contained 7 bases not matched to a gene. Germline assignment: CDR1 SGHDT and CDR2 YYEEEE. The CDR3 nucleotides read TGTGCCAGCAGTCTTAGCGGGAGGAACGAGTTCTTC. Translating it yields CASSLSGRNEFF.

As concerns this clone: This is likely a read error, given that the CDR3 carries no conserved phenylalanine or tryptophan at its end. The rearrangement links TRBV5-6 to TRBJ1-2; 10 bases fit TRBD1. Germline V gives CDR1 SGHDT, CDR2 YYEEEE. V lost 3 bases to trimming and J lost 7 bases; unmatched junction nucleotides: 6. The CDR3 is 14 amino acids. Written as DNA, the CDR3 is TGTGCCAGCAGCTCCGGGACAGGGGTGACTGGCTACACCTTA. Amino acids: CASSSGTGVTGYTL.

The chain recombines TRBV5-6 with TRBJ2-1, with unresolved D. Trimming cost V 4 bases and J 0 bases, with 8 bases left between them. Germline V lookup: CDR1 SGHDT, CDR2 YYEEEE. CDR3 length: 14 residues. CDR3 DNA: TGTGCCAGCAGCGTAGCCAGCTCCTACAATGAGCAGTTCTTC. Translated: CASSVASSYNEQFF.

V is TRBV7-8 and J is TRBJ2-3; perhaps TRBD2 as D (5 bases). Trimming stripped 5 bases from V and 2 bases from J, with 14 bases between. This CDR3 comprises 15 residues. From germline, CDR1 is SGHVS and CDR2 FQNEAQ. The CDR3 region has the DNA TGTGCCAGCAGCCGGAGACCTGACTACACAGATACGCAGTATTTT. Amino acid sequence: CASSRRPDYTDTQYF.

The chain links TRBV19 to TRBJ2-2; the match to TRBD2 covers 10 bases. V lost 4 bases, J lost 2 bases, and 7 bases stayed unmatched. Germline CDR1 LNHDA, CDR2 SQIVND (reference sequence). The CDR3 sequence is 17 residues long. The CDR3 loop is CASSTVGLAVNTGELFF. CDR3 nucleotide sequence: TGTGCCAGTAGTACGGTCGGACTAGCGGTCAACACCGGGGAGCTGTTTTTT.

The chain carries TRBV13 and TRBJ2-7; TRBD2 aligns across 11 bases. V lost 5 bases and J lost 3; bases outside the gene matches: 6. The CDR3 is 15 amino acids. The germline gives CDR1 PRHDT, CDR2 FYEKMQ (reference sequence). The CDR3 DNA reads TGTGCCAGCAGCGAGACCGGGACTAGCGGCTACGAGCAGTACTTC. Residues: CASSETGTSGYEQYF.

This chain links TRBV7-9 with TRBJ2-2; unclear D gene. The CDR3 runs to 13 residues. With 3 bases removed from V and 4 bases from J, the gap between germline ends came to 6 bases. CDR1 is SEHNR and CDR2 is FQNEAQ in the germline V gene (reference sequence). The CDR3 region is CASSFTSTGELFF. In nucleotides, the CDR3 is TGTGCCAGCAGCTTTACCAGCACCGGGGAGCTGTTTTTT.

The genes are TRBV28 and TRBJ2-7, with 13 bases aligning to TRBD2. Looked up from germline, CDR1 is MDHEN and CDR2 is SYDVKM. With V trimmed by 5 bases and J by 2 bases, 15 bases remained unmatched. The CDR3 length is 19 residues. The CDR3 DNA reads TGTGCCAGCAGTCGCCACCTCGGGACTAGCGGGACCTCCACCTACGAGCAGTACTTC. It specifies CASSRHLGTSGTSTYEQYF. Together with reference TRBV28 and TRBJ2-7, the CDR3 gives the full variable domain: DVKVTQSSRYLVKRTGEKVFLECVQDMDHENMFWYRQDPGLGLRLIYFSYDVKMKEKGDIPEGYSVSREKKERFSLILESASTNQTSMYLCASSRHLGTSGTSTYEQYFGPGTRLTVT.

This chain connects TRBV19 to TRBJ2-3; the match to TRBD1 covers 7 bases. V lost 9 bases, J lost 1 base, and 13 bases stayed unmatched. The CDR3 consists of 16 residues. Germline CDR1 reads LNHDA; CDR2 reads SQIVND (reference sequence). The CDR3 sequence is CASPIPTGVGTDTQYF. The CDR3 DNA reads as TGTGCCAGCCCCATTCCTACAGGGGTGGGCACAGATACGCAGTATTTT.

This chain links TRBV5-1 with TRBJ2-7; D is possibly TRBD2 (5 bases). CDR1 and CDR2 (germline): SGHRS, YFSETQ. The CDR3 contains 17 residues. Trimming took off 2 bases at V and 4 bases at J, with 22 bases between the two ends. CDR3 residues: CASSFDGTRTGSYEQYF. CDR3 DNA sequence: TGCGCCAGCAGCTTCGACGGTACGAGGACTGGAAGTTACGAGCAGTACTTC.

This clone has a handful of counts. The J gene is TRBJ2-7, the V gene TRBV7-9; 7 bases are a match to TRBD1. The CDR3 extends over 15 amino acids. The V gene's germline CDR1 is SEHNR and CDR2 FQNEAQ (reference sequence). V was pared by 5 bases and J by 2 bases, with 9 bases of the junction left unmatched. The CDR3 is CASSGIRDSPYEQYF. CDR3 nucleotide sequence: TGTGCCAGCAGCGGTATACGGGACAGCCCCTACGAGCAGTACTTC.

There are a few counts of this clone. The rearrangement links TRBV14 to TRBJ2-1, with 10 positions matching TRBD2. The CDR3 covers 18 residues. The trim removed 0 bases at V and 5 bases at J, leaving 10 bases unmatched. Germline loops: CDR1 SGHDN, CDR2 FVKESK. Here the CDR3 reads CASSQDIPGLAADNEQFF. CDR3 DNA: TGTGCCAGCAGCCAAGATATTCCCGGACTAGCGGCGGACAATGAGCAGTTCTTC.

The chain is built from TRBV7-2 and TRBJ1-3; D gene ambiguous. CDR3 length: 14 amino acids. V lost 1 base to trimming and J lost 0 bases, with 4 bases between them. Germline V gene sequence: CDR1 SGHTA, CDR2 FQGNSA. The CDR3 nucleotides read TGTGCCAGCAGCTTAGGCGGCTCTGGAAACACCATATATTTT. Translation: CASSLGGSGNTIYF. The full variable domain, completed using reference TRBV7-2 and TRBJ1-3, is GAGVSQSPSNKVTEKGKDVELRCDPISGHTALYWYRQSLGQGLEFLIYFQGNSAPDKSGLPSDRFSAERTGGSVSTLTIQRTQQEDSAVYLCASSLGGSGNTIYFGEGSWLTVV.